Below are 19 T cell receptor beta chains sequenced from a single sample in a study of T cell responses to AZD1222 COVID-19 vaccine. The table came from immunoSEQ multiplex PCR; TCRdb's copy has only in-frame clones and leaves some out. Among some 150,000 clones listed, about 90% were seen once. The sequencing used peripheral blood, collected 28 days after the second dose of the MenACWY control vaccine. The receptor source for this set is an adult who received the MenACWY meningococcal vaccine as a control.

The CDR3 reads CASSLSGQGSYNEQFF. For the CDR3, the DNA is TGTGCCAGCAGCCTCTCAGGGCAGGGATCCTACAATGAGCAGTTCTTC. This chain joins TRBV6-4 and TRBJ2-1, with a tentative D call TRBD1 (5 bases). The CDR3 runs 16 residues. CDR1 and CDR2 (germline): MRHNA, SNTAGT. V lost 6 bases and J lost 1, with 16 bases in between.

This clone was counted only a few times. The chain carries TRBV28 and TRBJ1-1, with D unclear. The CDR3 is 17 amino acids. Per germline, CDR1 MDHEN and CDR2 SYDVKM. V was shortened by 3 bases and J by 5 bases, with 22 bases between the two germline ends. CDR3 residues: CASSFALGKGSGTEAFF. CDR3 sequence (DNA): TGTGCCAGCAGTTTTGCTTTAGGGAAAGGTTCCGGGACTGAAGCTTTCTTT.

The V call is TRBV5-1, the J call TRBJ1-4, with 10 bases that match TRBD1. CDR1 and CDR2 (germline): SGHRS, YFSETQ. The CDR3 runs to 17 residues. V lost 6 bases, J lost 4 bases, and 12 bases stayed unmatched. CDR3 protein: CASTSGQGVGSNEKLFF. CDR3 DNA sequence: TGCGCCAGCACCTCAGGACAGGGGGTTGGGAGTAATGAAAAACTGTTTTTT.

The V gene is TRBV2, the J gene TRBJ2-5, with 8 bases lining up with TRBD2. The CDR3 consists of 13 residues. Per the germline V gene, CDR1 is SNHLY and CDR2 is FYNNEI. V shed 10 bases, J shed 5 bases, and the junction held 9 bases outside the gene matches. The CDR3 spells CATPGGRGETQYF. The CDR3 DNA follows: TGTGCCACCCCGGGGGGGCGCGGGGAGACCCAGTACTTC.

This chain joins TRBV27 and TRBJ2-5, with 11 positions matching TRBD1. Trimming at V came to 1 base and at J to 3 bases, leaving 10 bases not matched to a gene. The CDR3 totals 18 residues. The germline V gene has CDR1 MNHEY and CDR2 SMNVEV (reference sequence). CDR3: CASSLYGQGAMIEETQYF. The CDR3 region has the DNA TGTGCCAGCAGTTTATACGGACAGGGGGCTATGATAGAAGAGACCCAGTACTTC.

The rearrangement joins TRBV19 to TRBJ1-2, with D unresolved. V gave up 5 bases and J gave up 4 bases, with 17 bases separating them. The CDR3 loop spans 15 amino acids. Germline V CDR1 and CDR2: LNHDA, SQIVND (reference sequence). The CDR3 DNA sequence: TGTGCCAGTAGTGCCACCGGGTCGATTTTCTATGGCTACACCTTC. It yields the protein CASSATGSIFYGYTF.

The chain links TRBV19 to TRBJ2-1, with 7 bases identical to TRBD2. Germline CDR1 reads LNHDA; CDR2 reads SQIVND (reference sequence). This CDR3 is built from 16 residues. J was trimmed by 4 bases and V by 5 bases; bases with no gene match: 11. CDR3 DNA sequence: TGTGCCAGTAGTGACACGCTAGCGGTTCAATACAATGAGCAGTTCTTC. This translates into CASSDTLAVQYNEQFF.

This chain's CDR3 is CASSPAQGSYGYTF. CDR3 nucleotide sequence: TGTGCCAGCTCACCGGCACAGGGGAGCTATGGCTACACCTTC. The chain has TRBV18 and TRBJ1-2, with TRBD1 matching 7 bases. This CDR3 is 14 amino acids long. The trim removed 3 bases at V and 4 bases at J, leaving 5 bases unmatched. In germline, CDR1 is KGHSH, CDR2 LQKENI.

The chain is built from TRBV28 and TRBJ2-7; TRBD1 matches at 10 bases. CDR1 and CDR2 (germline): MDHEN, SYDVKM. The junction had 5 bases not matched to a gene; V was cut back by 6 bases and J by 6 bases. This CDR3 spans 13 amino acids. The CDR3: CASRWTGGSEQYF. CDR3 in DNA: TGTGCCAGCAGGTGGACAGGGGGATCCGAGCAGTACTTC.

The chain combines TRBV5-6 with TRBJ2-2, with a weak D call TRBD1 (6 bases). CDR3 length equals 18 residues. In germline, CDR1 is SGHDT, CDR2 YYEEEE. The ends were cut back, 4 bases at V and 5 bases at J, with 24 bases in the middle. The CDR3 DNA is TGTGCCAGCAGCCCATTCCGGGACACGGGTGGGTCTACCGGGGAGCTGTTTTTT. Its translation is CASSPFRDTGGSTGELFF.

In nucleotides, the CDR3 is TGTGCCAGCACCTCCGGGACTCCCCGGAGTGAGCAGTTCTTC. Amino acids: CASTSGTPRSEQFF. This rearrangement joins TRBV5-6 to TRBJ2-1; D possibly corresponds to TRBD2 (6 bases). The CDR3 contains 14 residues. CDR1 is SGHDT, CDR2 YYEEEE, per germline. V dropped 6 bases and J dropped 9 bases, with 19 bases sitting between them.

The chain links TRBV7-2 to TRBJ2-1; TRBD1 matches at 8 bases. The length of the CDR3 is 16 residues. The ends lost 6 bases at V and 0 bases at J; junction bases unmatched: 7. Germline V lookup: CDR1 SGHTA, CDR2 FQGNSA. CDR3 bases: TGTGCCAGCAGTCCCCGGACAGGGAGCTCCTACAATGAGCAGTTCTTC. Encoded protein: CASSPRTGSSYNEQFF. Full variable domain (outside the CDR3, taken from reference TRBV7-2 and TRBJ2-1): GAGVSQSPSNKVTEKGKDVELRCDPISGHTALYWYRQSLGQGLEFLIYFQGNSAPDKSGLPSDRFSAERTGGSVSTLTIQRTQQEDSAVYLCASSPRTGSSYNEQFFGPGTRLTVL.

Note on this clone: An end of the junction does not agree with germline; a read error may underlie this. The chain links TRBV27 to TRBJ1-5; 9 bases are shared with TRBD1. Germline-derived CDR1 and CDR2 are MNHEY and SMNVEV (reference sequence). This CDR3 spans 14 amino acids. The CDR3 sequence is CASSLGQGKQPQHF. The CDR3 region has the DNA TGTGCCAGCAGTTTGGGACAGGGCAAGCAGCCCCAGCATTTT.

The rearrangement joins TRBV28 to TRBJ1-1; D not resolved. The germline V gene has CDR1 MDHEN and CDR2 SYDVKM. This CDR3 has 15 amino acids. V lost 4 bases to trimming and J lost 0 bases, with 12 bases between them. CDR3 coding DNA: TGTGCCAGCAGTTACCCAGCACTCATGAACACTGAAGCTTTCTTT. Translation: CASSYPALMNTEAFF.

The chain recombines TRBV20-1 with TRBJ2-7; D is ambiguous. Germline V gene sequence: CDR1 DFQATT, CDR2 SNEGSKA (reference sequence). The CDR3 is made up of 12 amino acids. Trimming removed 3 bases from V and 7 bases from J, with 13 bases in between. CDR3 nucleotides: TGCAGTGCTAGTGGTCCCAGAGCTGAGCAGTACTTC. Amino acids: CSASGPRAEQYF.

The rearrangement uses TRBV19 and TRBJ2-7, with 16 bases that match TRBD2. The CDR3 length is 14 residues. Germline trimming cut 4 bases from V and 10 bases from J; bases unmatched to any gene: 4. CDR1 and CDR2 from the germline V gene are LNHDA and SQIVND (reference sequence). CDR3 sequence: CASSTGLAGGRQYF. The CDR3 nucleotides are TGTGCCAGTAGTACGGGACTAGCGGGAGGGCGACAGTACTTC.

J is TRBJ1-3 and V is TRBV7-2; D is ambiguous. CDR1 SGHTA and CDR2 FQGNSA come from the germline V gene. This CDR3 comprises 17 residues. V lost 1 base and J lost 4, with 17 bases in between. CDR3 region: CASSLVVSVSSGNTIYF. DNA for the CDR3: TGTGCCAGCAGCTTAGTCGTTTCGGTCAGCTCAGGAAACACCATATATTTT.

The chain combines TRBV20-1 with TRBJ1-5; tentatively, D is TRBD1 (5 bases). The length of the CDR3 is 13 residues. Trimming took off 3 bases at V and 6 bases at J, with 12 bases between the two ends. CDR1 DFQATT and CDR2 SNEGSKA come from the germline V gene (reference sequence). CDR3 amino acids: CSASTTVSQPQHF. The CDR3, as DNA: TGCAGTGCTAGTACGACAGTAAGTCAGCCCCAGCATTTT.

The chain employs TRBV6-5 and TRBJ1-1; no reliable D call. The CDR3 spans 16 residues. The germline V gene has CDR1 MNHEY and CDR2 SVGAGI. The germline V and J ends were trimmed by 0 bases and 3 bases, with 14 bases remaining between them. The CDR3 nucleotides read TGTGCCAGCAGTTACTCAAGATTTGACCTTGACACTGAAGCTTTCTTT. Translated, it gives CASSYSRFDLDTEAFF.